The present T cell receptor beta chain was sequenced within a study of shared clonotypes between healthy human individuals. General observations from the study: Relative to their counterparts shared across all four donors, non-shared clonotypes exhibited diminished generation probabilities. A small donor pool kept down the genetic and exposure-history diversity that was represented.

The deep-level immunoSEQ assay was used. Data came from immunoSEQ multiplex PCR; TCRdb stores just in-frame clones and leaves some out. The repertoire holds about 2,500,000 clones, roughly nine tenths seen once, with roughly 0.14% in the top ten. The CDR3 covers 16 residues. V shed 6 bases, J shed 4 bases, and the junction held 6 bases outside the gene matches. Looked up from germline, CDR1 is MDHEN and CDR2 is SYDVKM. Points on this clone: Its antigen is as yet unknown.

None of the donors, who were healthy HIV-negative adults, had recently had acute infections or vaccinations. V gene TRBV28 combines with J gene TRBJ2-3, with TRBD2 matching over 14 bases. The sample taken for sequencing was naive CD4+ T cells sorted from blood. Subset specified: CD45RA+ positively selected. The TCR originated in a man between 18 and 35 years old in good health. Here the CDR3 DNA reads TGTGCCAGCAGCCCCGAGGGACTAGCGGGAGCAGATACGCAGTATTTT. As protein: CASSPEGLAGADTQYF.